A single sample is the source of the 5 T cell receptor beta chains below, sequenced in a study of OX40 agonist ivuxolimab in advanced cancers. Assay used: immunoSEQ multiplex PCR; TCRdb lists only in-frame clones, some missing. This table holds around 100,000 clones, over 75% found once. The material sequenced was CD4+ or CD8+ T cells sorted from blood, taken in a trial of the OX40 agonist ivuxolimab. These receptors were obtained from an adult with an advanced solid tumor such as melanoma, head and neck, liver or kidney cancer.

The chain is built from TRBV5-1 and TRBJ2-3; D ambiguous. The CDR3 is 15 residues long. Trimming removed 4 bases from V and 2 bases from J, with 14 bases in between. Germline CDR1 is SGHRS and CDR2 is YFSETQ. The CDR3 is CASSLGRGYTDTQYF. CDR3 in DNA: TGCGCCAGCAGCCTCGGCCGCGGATACACAGATACGCAGTATTTT.

The CDR3 sequence: CASGTSGTYNEQFF. CDR3 nucleotide sequence: TGCGCCAGCGGGACTAGCGGAACCTACAATGAGCAGTTCTTC. This chain links TRBV5-1 with TRBJ2-1; 11 bases are shared with TRBD2. V was clipped by 7 bases and J by 2 bases; unmatched bases: 2. The CDR3 contains 14 residues. Germline-derived CDR1 and CDR2 are SGHRS and YFSETQ.

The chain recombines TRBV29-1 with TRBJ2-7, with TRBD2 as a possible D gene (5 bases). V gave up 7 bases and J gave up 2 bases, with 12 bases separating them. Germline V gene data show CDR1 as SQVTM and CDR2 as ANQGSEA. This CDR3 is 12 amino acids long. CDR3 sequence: CSGGHVPYEQYF. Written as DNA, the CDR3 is TGCAGCGGCGGGCACGTACCCTACGAGCAGTACTTC.

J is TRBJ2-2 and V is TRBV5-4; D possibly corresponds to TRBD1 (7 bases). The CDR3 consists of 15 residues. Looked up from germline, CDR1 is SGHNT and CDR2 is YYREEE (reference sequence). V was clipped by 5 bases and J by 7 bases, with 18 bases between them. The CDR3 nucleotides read TGTGCCAGCAGTCAGGGGGGAAGTTTTGTCGGGGAGCTGTTTTTT. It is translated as CASSQGGSFVGELFF.

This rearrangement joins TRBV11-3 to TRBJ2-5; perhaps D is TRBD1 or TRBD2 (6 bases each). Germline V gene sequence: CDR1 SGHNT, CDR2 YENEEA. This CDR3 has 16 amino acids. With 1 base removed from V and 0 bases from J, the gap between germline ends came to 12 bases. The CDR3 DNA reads TGTGCCAGCAGCTTAGGGGTAGGGGGGAACCAAGAGACCCAGTACTTC. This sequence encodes CASSLGVGGNQETQYF.